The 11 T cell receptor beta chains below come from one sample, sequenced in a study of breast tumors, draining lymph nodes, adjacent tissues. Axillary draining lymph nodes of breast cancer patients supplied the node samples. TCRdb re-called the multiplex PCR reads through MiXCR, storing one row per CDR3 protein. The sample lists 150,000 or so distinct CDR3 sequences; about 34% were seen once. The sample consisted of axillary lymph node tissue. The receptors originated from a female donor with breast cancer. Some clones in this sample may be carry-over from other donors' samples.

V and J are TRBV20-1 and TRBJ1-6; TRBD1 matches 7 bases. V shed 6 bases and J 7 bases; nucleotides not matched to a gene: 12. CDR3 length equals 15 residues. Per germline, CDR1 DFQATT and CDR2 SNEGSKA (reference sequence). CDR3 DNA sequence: TGCAGTGCCATTGGACGGGACAGTCGCAATTCACCCCTCCACTTT. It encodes CSAIGRDSRNSPLHF.

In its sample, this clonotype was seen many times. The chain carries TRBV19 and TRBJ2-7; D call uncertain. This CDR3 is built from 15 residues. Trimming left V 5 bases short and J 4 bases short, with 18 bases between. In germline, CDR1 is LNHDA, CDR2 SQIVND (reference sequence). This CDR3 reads CASSYGTLLPYEQYF. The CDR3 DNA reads TGTGCCAGTAGTTACGGTACTTTACTTCCTTACGAGCAGTACTTC. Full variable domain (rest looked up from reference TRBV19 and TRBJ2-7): DGGITQSPKYLFRKEGQNVTLSCEQNLNHDAMYWYRQDPGQGLRLIYYSQIVNDFQKGDIAEGYSVSREKKESFPLTVTSAQKNPTAFYLCASSYGTLLPYEQYFGPGTRLTVT.

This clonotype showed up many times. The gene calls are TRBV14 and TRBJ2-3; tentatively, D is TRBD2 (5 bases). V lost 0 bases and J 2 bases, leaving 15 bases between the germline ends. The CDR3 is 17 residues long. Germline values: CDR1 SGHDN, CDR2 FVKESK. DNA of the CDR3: TGTGCCAGCAGCCAAGATCGGGTGCAGCGGTTCACAGATACGCAGTATTTT. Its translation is CASSQDRVQRFTDTQYF.

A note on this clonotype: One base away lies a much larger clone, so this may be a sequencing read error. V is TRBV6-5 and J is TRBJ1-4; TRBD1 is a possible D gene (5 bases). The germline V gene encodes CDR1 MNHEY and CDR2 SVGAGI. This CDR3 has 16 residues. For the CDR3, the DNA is TGTGCCAGCAGTTTTCGGGGGATTGGAGCTAATGAAAGACTGTTTTTT. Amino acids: CASSFRGIGANERLFF.

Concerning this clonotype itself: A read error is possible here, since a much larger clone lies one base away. This CDR3 reads CASSLLEASGIETQYF. The DNA for the CDR3 is TGTGCCAGCAGCTTGTTAGAGGCTAGCGGGATCGAGACCCAGTACTTC. The chain has TRBV5-5 and TRBJ2-5; 9 bases agree with TRBD2. The length of the CDR3 is 16 residues. From germline, CDR1 is SGHKS and CDR2 YYEKEE (reference sequence). V trimming: 1 base; J trimming: 5 bases; junction bases outside the gene matches: 9.

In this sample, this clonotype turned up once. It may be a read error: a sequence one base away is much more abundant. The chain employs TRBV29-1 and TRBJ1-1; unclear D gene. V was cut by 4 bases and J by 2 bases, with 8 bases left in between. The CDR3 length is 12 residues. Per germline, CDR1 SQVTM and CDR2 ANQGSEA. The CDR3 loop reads CSVVLINTEAFF. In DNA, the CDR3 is TGCAGCGTTGTGCTCATAAACACTGAAGCTTTCTTT.

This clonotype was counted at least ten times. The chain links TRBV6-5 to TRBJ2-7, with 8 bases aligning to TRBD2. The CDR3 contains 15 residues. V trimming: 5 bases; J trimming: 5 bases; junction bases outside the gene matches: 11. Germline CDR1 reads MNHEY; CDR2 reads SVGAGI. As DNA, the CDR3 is TGTGCCAGCAGTGGATCCGGGGGGGCTCTCGACGAGCAGTACTTC. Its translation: CASSGSGGALDEQYF.

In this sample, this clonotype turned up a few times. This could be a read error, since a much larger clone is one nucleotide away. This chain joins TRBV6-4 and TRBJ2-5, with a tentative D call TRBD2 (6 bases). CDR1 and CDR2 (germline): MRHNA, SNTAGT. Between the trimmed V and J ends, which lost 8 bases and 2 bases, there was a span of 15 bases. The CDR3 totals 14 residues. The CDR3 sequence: CASVPVGGQETQYF. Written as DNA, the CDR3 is TGTGCCAGCGTCCCAGTCGGGGGACAAGAGACCCAGTACTTC.

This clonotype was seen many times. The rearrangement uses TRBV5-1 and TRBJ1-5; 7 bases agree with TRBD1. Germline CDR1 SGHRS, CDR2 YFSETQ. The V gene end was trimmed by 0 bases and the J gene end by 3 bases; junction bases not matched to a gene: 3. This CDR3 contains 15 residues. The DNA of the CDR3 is TGCGCCAGCAGCTTGGAGGGACAGTACAATCAGCCCCAGCATTTT. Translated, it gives CASSLEGQYNQPQHF.

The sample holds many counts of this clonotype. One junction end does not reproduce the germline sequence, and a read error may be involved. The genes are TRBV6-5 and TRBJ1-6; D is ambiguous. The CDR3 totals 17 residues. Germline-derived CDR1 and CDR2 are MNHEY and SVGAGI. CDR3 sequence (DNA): TGTGCCAGCAGTCACTCGCCACTGAGCTCCTATAATTCACCCCTCCACTTT. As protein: CASSHSPLSSYNSPLHF.

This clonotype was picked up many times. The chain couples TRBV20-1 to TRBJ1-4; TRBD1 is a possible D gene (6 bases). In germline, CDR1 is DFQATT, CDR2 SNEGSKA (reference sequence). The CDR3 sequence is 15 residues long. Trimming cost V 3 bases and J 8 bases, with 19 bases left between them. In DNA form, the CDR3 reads TGCAGTGCTAGGGGGGCAAGAGCGGGAGAAGAAAAACTGTTTTTT. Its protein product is CSARGARAGEEKLFF.